This TCR beta chain was sequenced during a study of OX40 agonist ivuxolimab in advanced cancers. Study overall: Clinicians treated patients with ivuxolimab, an agonistic anti-OX40 (CD134) antibody. The dose-escalation group included hepatocellular carcinoma, melanoma, renal cell carcinoma and head and neck cancer.

This clone was counted between two and nine times. No antigen is known for it. Study results and limitations: On average, CD8+ T cells showed a greater number of expanded clones than CD4+. Among the least clonally expanded were partial responders at 0.1-3.0 mg/kg.

Germline V gene data show CDR1 as MGHRA and CDR2 as YSYEKL. V lost 3 bases, J lost 2 bases, and 6 bases stayed unmatched. This CDR3 has 15 residues. This table comes from immunoSEQ multiplex PCR, and its TCRdb copy is limited to in-frame clones, with some not included. The data hold 70,000 or so clones, with roughly nine tenths observed a single time. The sequencing here drew on CD4+ or CD8+ T cells sorted from blood, taken in a trial of the OX40 agonist ivuxolimab. V usage is TRBV4-1 and J usage is TRBJ2-7, with 8 bases lining up with TRBD1. The clonotype comes from an adult with an advanced solid tumor such as melanoma, head and neck, liver or kidney cancer. The CDR3 protein is CASSHGTGGTYEQYF. The CDR3 DNA reads as TGCGCCAGCAGCCATGGGACAGGTGGAACCTACGAGCAGTACTTC.